This T cell receptor beta chain was captured in a study of CD8 T cells in Susac syndrome. Random hexamers were used to reverse transcribe roughly 0.45 to 1 ug of RNA. TCRdb ran MiXCR on the immunoSEQ multiplex PCR reads and lists one entry per CDR3 protein. The table lists almost 450,000 distinct CDR3 sequences, 75% to 90% of them singletons. The J segment lost 1 base and the V segment lost 0 bases, leaving 5 bases of the junction unmatched. CDR3 size: 16 residues. CDR1 and CDR2 (germline): MNHEY, SVGAGI. The multiple sclerosis controls were treatment-naive patients, and their relapsing-remitting disease was stable or active. The table lists this clonotype with a count of one.

The chain uses TRBV6-5 and TRBJ2-5, with 7 bases fitting TRBD2. The sample was CD8+ T cells from PBMCs. This TCR was sampled from a human donor with multiple sclerosis. The CDR3 sequence: CASSYSMASGQETQYF. CDR3 sequence (DNA): TGTGCCAGCAGTTACTCCATGGCTAGCGGCCAAGAGACCCAGTACTTC.